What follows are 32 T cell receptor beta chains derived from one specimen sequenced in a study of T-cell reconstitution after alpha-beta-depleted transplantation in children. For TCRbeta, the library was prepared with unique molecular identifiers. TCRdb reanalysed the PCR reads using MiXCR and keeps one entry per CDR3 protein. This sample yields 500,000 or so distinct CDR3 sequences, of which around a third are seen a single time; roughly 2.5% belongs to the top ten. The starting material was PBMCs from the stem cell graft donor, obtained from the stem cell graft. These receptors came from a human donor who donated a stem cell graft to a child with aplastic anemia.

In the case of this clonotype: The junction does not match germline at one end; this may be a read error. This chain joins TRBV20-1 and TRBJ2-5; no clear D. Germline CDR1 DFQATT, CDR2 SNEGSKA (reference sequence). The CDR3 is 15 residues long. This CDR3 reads CCARDHSRSEGTQYF. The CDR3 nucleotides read TGCTGTGCTAGAGATCATTCGAGGTCAGAAGGGACCCAGTACTTC.

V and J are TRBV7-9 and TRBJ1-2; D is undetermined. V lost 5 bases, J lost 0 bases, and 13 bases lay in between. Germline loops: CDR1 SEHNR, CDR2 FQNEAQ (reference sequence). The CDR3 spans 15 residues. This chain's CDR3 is CASSAAVSANYGYTF. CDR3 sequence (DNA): TGTGCCAGCAGCGCAGCGGTTTCGGCTAACTATGGCTACACCTTC. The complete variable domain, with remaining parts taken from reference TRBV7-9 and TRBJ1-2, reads DTGVSQNPRHKITKRGQNVTFRCDPISEHNRLYWYRQTLGQGPEFLTYFQNEAQLEKSRLLSDRFSAERPKGSFSTLEIQRTEQGDSAMYLCASSAAVSANYGYTFGSGTRLTVV.

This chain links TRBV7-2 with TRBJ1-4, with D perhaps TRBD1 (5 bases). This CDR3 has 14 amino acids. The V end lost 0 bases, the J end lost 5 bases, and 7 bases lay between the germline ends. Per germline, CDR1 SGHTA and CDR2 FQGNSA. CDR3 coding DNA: TGTGCCAGCAGCTTAGCGGGGCTCAATGAAAAACTGTTTTTT. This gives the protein CASSLAGLNEKLFF. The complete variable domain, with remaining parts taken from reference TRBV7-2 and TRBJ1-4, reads GAGVSQSPSNKVTEKGKDVELRCDPISGHTALYWYRQSLGQGLEFLIYFQGNSAPDKSGLPSDRFSAERTGGSVSTLTIQRTQQEDSAVYLCASSLAGLNEKLFFGSGTQLSVL.

As DNA, the CDR3 is TGTGCCAGCAGCTTATCTTGGGGGTCAGATACGCAGTATTTT. Amino acid sequence: CASSLSWGSDTQYF. The chain couples TRBV7-7 to TRBJ2-3; D tentatively reads TRBD1 or TRBD2 (5 bases each). This CDR3 has 14 residues. Germline lookup yields CDR1 SSHAT and CDR2 FNYEAQ (reference sequence). The germline V and J ends were trimmed by 2 bases and 4 bases, with 10 bases remaining between them. The full variable domain, completed using reference TRBV7-7 and TRBJ2-3, is GAGVSQSPRYKVTKRGQDVTLRCDPISSHATLYWYQQALGQGPEFLTYFNYEAQPDKSGLPSDRFSAERPEGSISTLTIQRTEQRDSAMYRCASSLSWGSDTQYFGPGTRLTVL.

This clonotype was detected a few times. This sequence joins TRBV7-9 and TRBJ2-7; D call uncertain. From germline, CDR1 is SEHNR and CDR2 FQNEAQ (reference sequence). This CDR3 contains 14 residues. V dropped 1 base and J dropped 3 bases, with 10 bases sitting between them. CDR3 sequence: CASSLGPGYYEQYF. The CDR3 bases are TGTGCCAGCAGCTTAGGTCCGGGCTACTACGAGCAGTACTTC.

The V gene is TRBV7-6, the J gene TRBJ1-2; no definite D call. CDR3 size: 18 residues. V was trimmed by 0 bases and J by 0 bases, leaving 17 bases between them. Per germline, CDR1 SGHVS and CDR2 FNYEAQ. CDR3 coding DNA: TGTGCCAGCAGCTTAGCGCAGTTCTCGGGGTTAGCTAACTATGGCTACACCTTC. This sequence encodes CASSLAQFSGLANYGYTF.

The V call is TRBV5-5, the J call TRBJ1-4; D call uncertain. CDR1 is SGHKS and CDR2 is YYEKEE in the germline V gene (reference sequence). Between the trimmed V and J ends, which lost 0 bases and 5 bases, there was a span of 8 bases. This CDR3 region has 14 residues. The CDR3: CASSLEGLNEKLFF. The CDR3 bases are TGTGCCAGCAGCTTGGAAGGGTTGAATGAAAAACTGTTTTTT.

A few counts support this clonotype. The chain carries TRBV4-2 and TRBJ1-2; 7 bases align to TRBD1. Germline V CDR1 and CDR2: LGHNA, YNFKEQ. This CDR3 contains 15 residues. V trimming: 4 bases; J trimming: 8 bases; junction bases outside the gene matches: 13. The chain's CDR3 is CASSLGRDSQGGYTF. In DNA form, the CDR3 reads TGTGCCAGCAGCCTCGGACGGGACAGCCAAGGAGGCTACACCTTC.

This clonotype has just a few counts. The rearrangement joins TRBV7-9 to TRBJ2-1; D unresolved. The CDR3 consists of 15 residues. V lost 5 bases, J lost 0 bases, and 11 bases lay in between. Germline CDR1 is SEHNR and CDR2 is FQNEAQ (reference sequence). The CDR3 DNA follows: TGTGCCAGCAGCCCAGTACTACCCTCCTACAATGAGCAGTTCTTC. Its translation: CASSPVLPSYNEQFF.

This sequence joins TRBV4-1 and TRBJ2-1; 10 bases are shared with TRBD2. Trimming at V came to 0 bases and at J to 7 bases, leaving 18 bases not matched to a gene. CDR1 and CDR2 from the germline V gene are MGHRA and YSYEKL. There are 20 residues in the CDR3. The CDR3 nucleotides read TGCGCCAGCAGCCAAGAGGGGGGACTTGTGCTAGCGGGAGTGAGGAATGAGCAGTTCTTC. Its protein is CASSQEGGLVLAGVRNEQFF.

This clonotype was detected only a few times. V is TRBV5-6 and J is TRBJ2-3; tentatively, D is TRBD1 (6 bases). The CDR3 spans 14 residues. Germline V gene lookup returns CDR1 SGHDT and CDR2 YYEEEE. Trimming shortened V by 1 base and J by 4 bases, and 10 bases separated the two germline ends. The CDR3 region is CASSLSRGADTQYF. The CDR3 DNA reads TGTGCCAGCAGCTTGAGCAGGGGAGCAGATACGCAGTATTTT.

The CDR3 loop is CATTDRSDDITQHF. The CDR3 nucleotides read TGTGCCACCACGGACAGGTCCGATGATATTACCCAGCATTTT. The chain uses TRBV19 and TRBJ1-5; 7 nucleotides match TRBD1. The V and J ends lost 10 bases and 11 bases, in that order; junction bases with no gene match: 17. Per germline, CDR1 LNHDA and CDR2 SQIVND (reference sequence). The CDR3 runs 14 residues.

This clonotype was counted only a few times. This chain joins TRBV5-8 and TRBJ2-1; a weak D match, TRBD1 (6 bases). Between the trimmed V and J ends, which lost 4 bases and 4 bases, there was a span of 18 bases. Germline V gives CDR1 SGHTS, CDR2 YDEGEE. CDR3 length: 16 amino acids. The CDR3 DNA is TGTGCCAGCAGCACACGACAGGCCATATCGTACAATGAGCAGTTCTTC. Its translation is CASSTRQAISYNEQFF.

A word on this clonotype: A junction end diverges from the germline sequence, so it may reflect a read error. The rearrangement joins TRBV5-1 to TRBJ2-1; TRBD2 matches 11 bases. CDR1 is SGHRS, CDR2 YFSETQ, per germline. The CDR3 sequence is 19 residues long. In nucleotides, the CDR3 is TGCGCCAGCAGGGACCAGCCCGGACTAGCGGGCCGCTCCTACGATGAGCAGTTCTTC. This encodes CASRDQPGLAGRSYDEQFF.

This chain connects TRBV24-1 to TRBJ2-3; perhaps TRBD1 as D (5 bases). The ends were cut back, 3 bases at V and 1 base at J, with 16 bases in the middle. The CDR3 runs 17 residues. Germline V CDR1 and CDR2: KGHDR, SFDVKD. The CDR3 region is CATSDTTRAVGTDTQYF. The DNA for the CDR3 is TGTGCCACCAGTGATACGACCAGGGCGGTCGGCACAGATACGCAGTATTTT.

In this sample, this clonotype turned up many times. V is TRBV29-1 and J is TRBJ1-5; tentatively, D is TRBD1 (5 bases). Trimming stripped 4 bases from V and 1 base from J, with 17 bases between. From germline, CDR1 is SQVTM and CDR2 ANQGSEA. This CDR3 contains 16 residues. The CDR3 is CSVGLGGGRSNQPQHF. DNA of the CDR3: TGCAGCGTTGGCCTTGGCGGGGGGAGGAGCAATCAGCCCCAGCATTTT.

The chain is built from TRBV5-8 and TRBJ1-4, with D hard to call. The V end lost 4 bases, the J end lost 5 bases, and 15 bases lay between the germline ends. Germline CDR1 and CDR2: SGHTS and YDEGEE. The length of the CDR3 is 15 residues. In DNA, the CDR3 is TGTGCCAGCAGCCCCTTGGGCAGCGAGAATGAAAAACTGTTTTTT. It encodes CASSPLGSENEKLFF. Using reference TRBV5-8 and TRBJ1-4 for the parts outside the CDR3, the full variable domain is EAGVTQSPTHLIKTRGQQATLRCSPISGHTSVYWYQQALGLGLQFLLWYDEGEERNRGNFPPRFSGRQFPNYSSELNVNALELEDSALYLCASSPLGSENEKLFFGSGTQLSVL.

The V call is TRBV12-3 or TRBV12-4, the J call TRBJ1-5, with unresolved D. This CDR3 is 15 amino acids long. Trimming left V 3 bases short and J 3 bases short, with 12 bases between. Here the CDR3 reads CASSLDGDNNQPQHF. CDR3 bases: TGTGCCAGCAGTTTGGACGGGGATAACAATCAGCCCCAGCATTTT.

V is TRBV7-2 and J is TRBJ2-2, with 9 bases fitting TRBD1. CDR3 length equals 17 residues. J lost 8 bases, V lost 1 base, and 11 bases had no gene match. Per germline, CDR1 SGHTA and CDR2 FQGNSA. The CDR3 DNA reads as TGTGCCAGCAGCTTAGGGCGACAGGGGGTGATAAGAGGGGAGCTGTTTTTT. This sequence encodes CASSLGRQGVIRGELFF.

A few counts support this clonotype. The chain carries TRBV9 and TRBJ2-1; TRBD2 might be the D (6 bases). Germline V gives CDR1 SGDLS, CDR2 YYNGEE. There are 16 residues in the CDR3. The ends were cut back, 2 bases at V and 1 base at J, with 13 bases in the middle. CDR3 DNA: TGTGCCAGCAGCGTTGACCGGGAGCAATCCTACAATGAGCAGTTCTTC. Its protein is CASSVDREQSYNEQFF. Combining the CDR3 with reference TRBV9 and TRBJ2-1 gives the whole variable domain DSGVTQTPKHLITATGQRVTLRCSPRSGDLSVYWYQQSLDQGLQFLIQYYNGEERAKGNILERFSAQQFPDLHSELNLSSLELGDSALYFCASSVDREQSYNEQFFGPGTRLTVL.

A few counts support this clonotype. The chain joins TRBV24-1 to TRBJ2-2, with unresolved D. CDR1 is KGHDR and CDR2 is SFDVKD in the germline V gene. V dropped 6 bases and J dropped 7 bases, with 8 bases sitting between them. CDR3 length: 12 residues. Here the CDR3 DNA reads TGTGCCACCAGTTGGGGAAGCGGGGAGCTGTTTTTT. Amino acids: CATSWGSGELFF.

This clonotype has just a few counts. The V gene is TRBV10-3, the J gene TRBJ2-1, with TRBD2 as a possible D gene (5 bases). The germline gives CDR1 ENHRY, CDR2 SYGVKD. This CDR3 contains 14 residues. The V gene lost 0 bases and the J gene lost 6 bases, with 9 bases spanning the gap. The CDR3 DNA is TGTGCCATCAGTGAGTCGGAGCGGATCAATGAGCAGTTCTTC. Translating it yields CAISESERINEQFF.

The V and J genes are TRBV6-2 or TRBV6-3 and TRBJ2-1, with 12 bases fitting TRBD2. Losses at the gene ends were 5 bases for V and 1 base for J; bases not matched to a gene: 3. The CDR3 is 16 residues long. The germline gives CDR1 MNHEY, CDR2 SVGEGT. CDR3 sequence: CASSDTSGRSYNEQFF. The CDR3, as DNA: TGTGCCAGCAGTGATACTAGCGGGAGGTCCTACAATGAGCAGTTCTTC.

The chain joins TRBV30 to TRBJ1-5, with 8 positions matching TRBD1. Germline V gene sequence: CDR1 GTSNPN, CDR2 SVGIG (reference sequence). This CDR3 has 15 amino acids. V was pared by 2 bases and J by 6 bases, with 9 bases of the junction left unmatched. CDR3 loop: CAWSSGQGRAQPQHF. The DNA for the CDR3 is TGTGCCTGGAGTAGCGGACAGGGAAGAGCTCAGCCCCAGCATTTT.

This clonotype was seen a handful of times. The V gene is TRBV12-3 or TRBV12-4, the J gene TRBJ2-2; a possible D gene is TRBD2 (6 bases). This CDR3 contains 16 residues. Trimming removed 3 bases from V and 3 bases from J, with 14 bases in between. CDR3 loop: CASSLGLLKHTGELFF. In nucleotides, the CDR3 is TGTGCCAGCAGTTTGGGACTCCTAAAACACACCGGGGAGCTGTTTTTT.

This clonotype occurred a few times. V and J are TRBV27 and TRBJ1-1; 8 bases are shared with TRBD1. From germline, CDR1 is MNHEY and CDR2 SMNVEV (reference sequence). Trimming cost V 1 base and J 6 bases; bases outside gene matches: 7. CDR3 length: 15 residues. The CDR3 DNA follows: TGTGCCAGCAGTTTATGGGCAGGGGGCGTCGCTGAAGCTTTCTTT. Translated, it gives CASSLWAGGVAEAFF.

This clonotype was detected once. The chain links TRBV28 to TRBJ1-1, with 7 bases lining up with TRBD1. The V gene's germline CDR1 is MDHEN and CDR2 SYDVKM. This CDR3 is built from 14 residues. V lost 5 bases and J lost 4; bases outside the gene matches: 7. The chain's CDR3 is CASSPRQGVTEAFF. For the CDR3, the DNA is TGTGCCAGCAGTCCACGACAGGGCGTCACTGAAGCTTTCTTT.

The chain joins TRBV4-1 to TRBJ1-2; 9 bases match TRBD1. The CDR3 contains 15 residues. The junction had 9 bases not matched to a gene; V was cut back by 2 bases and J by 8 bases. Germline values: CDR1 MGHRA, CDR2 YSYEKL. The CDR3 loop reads CASSQRDREALGYTF. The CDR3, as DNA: TGCGCCAGCAGCCAAAGGGACAGGGAAGCTTTGGGCTACACCTTC.

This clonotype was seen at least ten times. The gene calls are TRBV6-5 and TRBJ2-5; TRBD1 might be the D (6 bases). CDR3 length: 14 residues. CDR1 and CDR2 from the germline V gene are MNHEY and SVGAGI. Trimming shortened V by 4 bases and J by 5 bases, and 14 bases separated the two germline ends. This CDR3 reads CASSWYRAGETQYF. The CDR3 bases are TGTGCCAGCAGTTGGTACAGGGCAGGCGAGACCCAGTACTTC.

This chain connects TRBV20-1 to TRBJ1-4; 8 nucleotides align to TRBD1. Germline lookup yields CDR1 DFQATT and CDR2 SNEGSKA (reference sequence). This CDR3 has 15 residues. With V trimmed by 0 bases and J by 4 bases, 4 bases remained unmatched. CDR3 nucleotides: TGCAGTGCTAGAGATCCGGGACAGGATAATGAAAAACTGTTTTTT. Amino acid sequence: CSARDPGQDNEKLFF.

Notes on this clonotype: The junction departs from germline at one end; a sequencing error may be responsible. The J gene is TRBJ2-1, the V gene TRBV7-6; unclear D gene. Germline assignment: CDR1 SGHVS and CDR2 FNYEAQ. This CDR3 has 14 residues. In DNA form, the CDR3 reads TGTGCCAGCACCTTATCACGCGACGGCAATGAGCAGTTCTTC. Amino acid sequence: CASTLSRDGNEQFF.

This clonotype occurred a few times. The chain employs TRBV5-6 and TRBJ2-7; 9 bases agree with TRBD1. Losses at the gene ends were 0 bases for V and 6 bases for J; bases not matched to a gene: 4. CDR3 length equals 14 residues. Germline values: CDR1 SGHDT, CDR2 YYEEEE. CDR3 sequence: CASSLGDRDSEQYV. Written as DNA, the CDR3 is TGTGCCAGCAGCTTGGGGGACAGGGATAGCGAGCAGTACGTC.